The 5 T cell receptor beta chains below all came from one sample that was sequenced in a study of shared clonotypes between healthy human individuals. Assay: immunoSEQ multiplex PCR; the TCRdb copy retains only in-frame clones and omits some. The table lists about 2.4 million clones, over 85% of them singletons, with 0.36% in the top ten. Sequenced sample: naive CD4+ T cells from PBMCs. The subset was: CD45RA+ positively selected. The source is a man aged 18 to 29 in good health. Some clones in this sample may be carry-over from other donors' samples.

The chain has TRBV7-9 and TRBJ2-7; D is unresolved. The length of the CDR3 is 16 residues. The germline V and J ends were trimmed by 3 bases and 6 bases, with 21 bases remaining between them. From germline, CDR1 is SEHNR and CDR2 FQNEAQ (reference sequence). DNA of the CDR3: TGTGCCAGCAGCTTTTTTACGGCCCCTGGGTTGAGCGAGCAGTACTTC. Translating gives CASSFFTAPGLSEQYF.

The V and J genes are TRBV20-1 and TRBJ2-1; perhaps TRBD1 as D (6 bases). The germline V gene encodes CDR1 DFQATT and CDR2 SNEGSKA (reference sequence). Deletions cut 0 bases from V and 14 bases from J, with 11 bases between. The CDR3 sequence is 11 residues long. The CDR3 is CSARDQGTEFF. CDR3 bases: TGCAGTGCTAGAGATCAGGGGACGGAGTTCTTC.

This clone was picked up a small number of times. This same CDR3 is encoded by further DNA sequences in the sample. The chain is built from TRBV29-1 and TRBJ2-3; 7 bases align to TRBD1. The CDR3 sequence is 13 residues long. Germline-derived CDR1 and CDR2 are SQVTM and ANQGSEA. The J segment lost 3 bases and the V segment lost 6 bases, leaving 6 bases of the junction unmatched. CDR3 amino acids: CSVDGRGTDTQYF. DNA of the CDR3: TGCAGCGTCGACGGCAGGGGGACAGATACGCAGTATTTT.

As to this clone: Other DNA sequences of this sample code for an identical CDR3. CDR3 in amino acids: CASSYINQPQHF. The CDR3 coding sequence is TGTGCCAGCAGTTACATAAATCAGCCCCAGCATTTT. The chain uses TRBV6-6 and TRBJ1-5; no clear D gene. CDR3 length equals 12 residues. Per germline, CDR1 MNHNY and CDR2 SVGAGI (reference sequence). With 2 bases removed from V and 4 bases from J, the gap between germline ends came to 3 bases.

The chain joins TRBV6-1 to TRBJ1-5; possible D gene TRBD1, 5 bases. The CDR3 is made up of 15 amino acids. The V end lost 6 bases, the J end lost 6 bases, and 18 bases lay between the germline ends. CDR1 is MNHNS and CDR2 is SASEGT in the germline V gene. For the CDR3, the DNA is TGTGCCAGCAGATCCGGGGCAGGGTCTCTTCAGCCCCAGCATTTT. This translates into CASRSGAGSLQPQHF.